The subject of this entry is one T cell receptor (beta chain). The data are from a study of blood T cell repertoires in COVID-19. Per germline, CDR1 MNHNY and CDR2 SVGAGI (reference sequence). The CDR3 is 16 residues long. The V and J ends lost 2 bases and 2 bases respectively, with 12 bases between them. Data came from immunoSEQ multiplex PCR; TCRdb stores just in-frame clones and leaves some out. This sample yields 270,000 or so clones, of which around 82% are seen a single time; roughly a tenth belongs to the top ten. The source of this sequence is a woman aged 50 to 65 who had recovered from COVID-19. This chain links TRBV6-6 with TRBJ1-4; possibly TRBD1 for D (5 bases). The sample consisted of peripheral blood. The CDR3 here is CASSYLKGSTNEKLFF. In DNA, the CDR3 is TGTGCCAGCAGTTACCTGAAGGGGTCCACTAATGAAAAACTGTTTTTT.